This entry describes one T cell receptor (beta chain). The assay was immunoSEQ multiplex PCR, and TCRdb's table has in-frame clones only and misses some. The sample holds roughly 30,000 clones, about 87% seen once. The sample is drawn from a study of PD-L1 blockade in urothelial cancer. At the level of the study: Men with urothelial cancer arising in the bladder made up most of the roughly 29 patients. Blood was tested 3 weeks (second dose) and 6 weeks into treatment. Researchers found blood samples held a median of approximately 150,000 T cells.

CDR3 length: 19 amino acids. Looked up from germline, CDR1 is MGHRA and CDR2 is YSYEKL. V shed 5 bases and J 0 bases; nucleotides not matched to a gene: 15. This TCR was recovered from a man aged 50-60 years with urothelial cancer. The specimen comprised PBMCs, sampled around atezolizumab (anti-PD-L1) treatment. The chain couples TRBV4-1 to TRBJ2-2; 7 bases map to TRBD2. CDR3 coding DNA: TGCGCCAGCAGCGAGGCGGGGGTAGCGGTCCATTCGAACACCGGGGAGCTGTTTTTT. This sequence encodes CASSEAGVAVHSNTGELFF.